The clone carrying this T cell receptor (beta chain) was counted at least ten times. Germline DNA was also extracted, while the blood RNA originated from unsorted whole blood. The data derive from a study of tumor-infiltrating lymphocytes in primary liver carcinoma. A constant-region primer primed TCR beta cDNA synthesis from about 0.55 ug of total RNA. Library construction for TCR beta comprised three nested multiplex PCR rounds performed with slightly modified ARM-PCR. Each CDR3 protein gets one entry after TCRdb re-called the multiplex PCR reads with MiXCR. The table has 310,000 or so distinct CDR3 sequences, roughly 61% seen once. The sequenced sample consisted of peripheral blood. The source is a man aged 40-55 years with primary liver carcinoma and hepatitis B virus infection.

DNA of the CDR3: TGTGCCAGCACCACCAACAGGGGAGGAGAAAAACTGTTTTTT. Translation gives CASTTNRGGEKLFF. The V and J genes are TRBV11-2 and TRBJ1-4; 7 nucleotides line up with TRBD1. CDR1 is SGHAT and CDR2 is FQNNGV in the germline V gene. The CDR3 totals 14 residues. The trim removed 7 bases at V and 8 bases at J, leaving 10 bases unmatched.